This TCR beta chain was documented in a study of blood T cell repertoires in COVID-19. Study-wide context: Sites in the United States, Italy and Spain provided acute and convalescent COVID-19 samples.

Each recovered donor of Cohort 3 presented with two negative PCRs, clearance, or symptom resolution. Original processing notes: Estimation of nucleated cell counts was performed using reference gene primer amplification. Using immunoSEQ multiplex PCR, the repertoire was profiled, and TCRdb retains in-frame clones only, with some absent. V, J and clone size reflect that table, while D and trimming were determined from the DNA. The table shows roughly 150,000 clones, with around 84% occurring only once. The CDR3 contains 14 residues. Germline CDR1 and CDR2: LNHDA and SQIVND (reference sequence). V was cut by 3 bases and J by 4 bases, with 7 bases left in between.

The rearrangement joins TRBV19 to TRBJ1-6, with a tentative D call TRBD1 (5 bases). The receptor was isolated from a woman aged 45-59 years who had recovered from COVID-19. Sequencing was done on a sample of PBMCs or T cells enriched from blood (not recorded which). The DNA of the CDR3 is TGTGCCAGTAGTATTTGGACATATAATTCACCCCTCCACTTT. It codes for CASSIWTYNSPLHF.